This T cell receptor (beta chain) was observed in a study of cytomegalovirus exposure and HLA in healthy donors. The overall study: Falling in the Caucasian-associated ancestry cluster were about four fifths of 398 genotyped donors.

The study ran its PCR with 60 Vbeta and 13 Jbeta primers. Assay: immunoSEQ multiplex PCR; the TCRdb copy retains only in-frame clones and omits some. The sample lists roughly 160,000 clones; around 68% were seen once. Broader study findings: Several of the most significant clusters were apparently associated with common viral pathogens in a later analysis.

The CDR3 sequence is 14 residues long. Germline V gives CDR1 SGHDT, CDR2 YYEEEE. V shed 4 bases and J shed 5 bases, with 15 bases lying between them. Donors had nominal health at sampling but likely had unrecorded immune exposures. On this clone itself: Its antigen is unidentified.

The sequencing input was PBMCs. This TCR was sampled from a girl between 10 and 17 years old in good health and CMV-seronegative. The V call is TRBV5-6, the J call TRBJ2-5; unclear D gene. The CDR3 nucleotides are TGTGCCAGCAGCCCCACGGTGTTTCCCGAGACCCAGTACTTC. It translates to CASSPTVFPETQYF.